Each of the 12 T cell receptor beta chains below was sequenced from the same sample in a study of low-dose radiotherapy and immunotherapy resistance in tumors. Time point described: after trial treatment. Regarding treatment: LDRT plus nivolumab, ipilimumab, low-dose cyclophosphamide and aspirin (RACIN trial). Primers used for first-strand cDNA, a TRAV- and TRBV-specific set, covered both alpha and beta chains. Both a constant-region primer and a V-primer adapter served to amplify TCRs across around 20 PCR cycles. Each CDR3 protein is one row after TCRdb ran MiXCR on the reads. This sample yields some 100,000 distinct CDR3 sequences, of which roughly 19% are seen a single time; around 13% belongs to the top ten. The sample here was PBMCs, taken after low-dose radiotherapy plus immunotherapy. All receptors derive from a female donor with ovarian cancer.

This clonotype was seen at least ten times. The chain recombines TRBV7-3 with TRBJ2-2, with D perhaps matching TRBD1 (5 bases). This CDR3 has 16 amino acids. Trimming removed 0 bases at V and 0 bases at J, with 8 bases between. Germline V lookup: CDR1 SGHTA, CDR2 FQGTGA. The CDR3 nucleotides read TGTGCCAGCAGCTTAACCAGGGTCGCGAACACCGGGGAGCTGTTTTTT. Amino acid sequence: CASSLTRVANTGELFF.

This clonotype was observed at least ten times. This chain links TRBV10-3 with TRBJ2-1; 8 nucleotides align to TRBD1. In germline, CDR1 is ENHRY, CDR2 SYGVKD. The length of the CDR3 is 15 residues. The J segment lost 6 bases and the V segment lost 3 bases, leaving 7 bases of the junction unmatched. In nucleotides, the CDR3 is TGTGCCATCAGTGATCGTGACAGGGGAAGCAATGAGCAGTTCTTC. This sequence encodes CAISDRDRGSNEQFF.

This clonotype was observed many times. The rearrangement uses TRBV2 and TRBJ1-3; maybe TRBD1 (5 bases). This CDR3 is built from 15 residues. V was trimmed by 1 base and J by 0 bases, leaving 7 bases between them. Germline values: CDR1 SNHLY, CDR2 FYNNEI. CDR3 coding DNA: TGTGCCAGCAGTGAAGGGACACCCTCTGGAAACACCATATATTTT. Encoded protein: CASSEGTPSGNTIYF. Full variable domain (outside the CDR3, taken from reference TRBV2 and TRBJ1-3): EPEVTQTPSHQVTQMGQEVILRCVPISNHLYFYWYRQILGQKVEFLVSFYNNEISEKSEIFDDQFSVERPDGSNFTLKIRSTKLEDSAMYFCASSEGTPSGNTIYFGEGSWLTVV.

There are many counts of this clonotype. The chain combines TRBV14 with TRBJ1-3; D unresolved. Looked up from germline, CDR1 is SGHDN and CDR2 is FVKESK. The V end lost 4 bases, the J end lost 1 base, and 5 bases lay between the germline ends. The CDR3 runs to 13 residues. The CDR3 DNA reads as TGTGCCAGCAGCCGGGTGTCTGGAAACACCATATATTTT. Protein: CASSRVSGNTIYF.

This clonotype was recorded at least ten times. The genes are TRBV5-1 and TRBJ2-7, with 8 bases lining up with TRBD1. This CDR3 has 19 residues. Germline V gene lookup returns CDR1 SGHRS and CDR2 YFSETQ. V gave up 2 bases and J gave up 0 bases; unmatched junction bases: 16. CDR3 DNA sequence: TGCGCCAGCAGCTTACAGGGGGTCAACAGCGGGCCGAGCTCCTACGAGCAGTACTTC. Protein product: CASSLQGVNSGPSSYEQYF.

This clonotype was picked up many times. The gene calls are TRBV7-8 and TRBJ1-4; weak D call: TRBD1 (5 bases). CDR3 size: 15 residues. V gave up 4 bases and J gave up 7 bases, with 16 bases separating them. Per germline, CDR1 SGHVS and CDR2 FQNEAQ. This CDR3 is CASSSRQSMGEKLFF. The CDR3 nucleotides are TGTGCCAGCAGCTCACGACAGTCCATGGGTGAAAAACTGTTTTTT.

The chain couples TRBV5-6 to TRBJ2-4; D unclear. Trimming stripped 2 bases from V and 1 base from J, with 7 bases between. This CDR3 comprises 14 residues. Per the germline V gene, CDR1 is SGHDT and CDR2 is YYEEEE. The CDR3: CASSLGRAKNIQYF. The CDR3, as DNA: TGTGCCAGCAGCTTAGGTAGGGCCAAAAACATTCAGTACTTC.

This clonotype was detected ten times or more. The chain has TRBV6-6 and TRBJ2-5, with D possibly being TRBD1 or TRBD2 (6 bases each). With 1 base removed from V and 2 bases from J, the gap between germline ends came to 8 bases. CDR1 and CDR2 from the germline V gene are MNHNY and SVGAGI (reference sequence). The CDR3 covers 14 residues. The CDR3 DNA reads TGTGCCAGCAGTTACTTAGGGGGGCAAGAGACCCAGTACTTC. This gives the protein CASSYLGGQETQYF.

A few counts support this clonotype. The chain uses TRBV7-2 and TRBJ2-3; 8 positions match TRBD1. J was trimmed by 1 base and V by 6 bases; bases with no gene match: 0. The CDR3 sequence is 13 residues long. The germline V gene has CDR1 SGHTA and CDR2 FQGNSA. CDR3 nucleotides: TGTGCCAGCAGGACAGGGGGCACAGATACGCAGTATTTT. This codes for CASRTGGTDTQYF. Combining the CDR3 with reference TRBV7-2 and TRBJ2-3 gives the whole variable domain GAGVSQSPSNKVTEKGKDVELRCDPISGHTALYWYRQSLGQGLEFLIYFQGNSAPDKSGLPSDRFSAERTGGSVSTLTIQRTQQEDSAVYLCASRTGGTDTQYFGPGTRLTVL.

This clonotype came up many times. The chain recombines TRBV20-1 with TRBJ2-7; 7 positions match TRBD2. The junction had 20 bases not matched to a gene; V was cut back by 1 base and J by 5 bases. CDR1 is DFQATT and CDR2 is SNEGSKA in the germline V gene (reference sequence). CDR3 size: 18 residues. The CDR3 sequence: CSARAQFIPGSAGDEQYF. CDR3 nucleotide sequence: TGCAGTGCTAGAGCCCAGTTTATCCCCGGGTCCGCGGGGGACGAGCAGTACTTC.

This clonotype was seen at least ten times. V is TRBV7-3 and J is TRBJ2-7, with unresolved D. The V gene's germline CDR1 is SGHTA and CDR2 FQGTGA. The CDR3 runs to 11 residues. Trimming took off 3 bases at V and 6 bases at J, with 6 bases between the two ends. The CDR3 coding sequence is TGTGCCAGCAGCTTTACCCCCGAGCAGTACTTC. It encodes CASSFTPEQYF. The entire variable domain, with the rest obtained from reference TRBV7-3 and TRBJ2-7, is as follows: GAGVSQTPSNKVTEKGKYVELRCDPISGHTALYWYRQSLGQGPEFLIYFQGTGAADDSGLPNDRFFAVRPEGSVSTLKIQRTERGDSAVYLCASSFTPEQYFGPGTRLTVT.

In this sample, this clonotype turned up many times. The V gene is TRBV18, the J gene TRBJ2-7, with D possibly being TRBD2 (5 bases). The length of the CDR3 is 15 residues. Germline-derived CDR1 and CDR2 are KGHSH and LQKENI. Trimming removed 0 bases from V and 0 bases from J, with 9 bases in between. CDR3 in amino acids: CASSPPGSLSYEQYF. The CDR3 DNA reads as TGTGCCAGCTCACCACCGGGGAGCCTCTCCTACGAGCAGTACTTC.